These 13 T cell receptor beta chains originate from one sample sequenced in a study of a mutant IDH1 vaccine in newly diagnosed glioma. The time point denotes: week 47, end of study. Alongside topical imiquimod, each dose of vaccine comprised 300 ug of mutant IDH1 20-mer peptide. These receptors have no identified antigens. Generated by immunoSEQ multiplex PCR, the TCRdb table keeps only in-frame clones and is missing some. The data show approximately 50,000 clones, roughly 87% seen once. The source was PBMCs, collected from a glioma patient whose treatment included an IDH1 peptide vaccine. All receptors derive from a woman between 45 and 60 years old with glioma.

The chain recombines TRBV2 with TRBJ2-3, with D perhaps given as TRBD1 or TRBD2 (5 bases each). Trimming stripped 6 bases from V and 8 bases from J, with 12 bases between. Per germline, CDR1 SNHLY and CDR2 FYNNEI. The CDR3 has 12 residues. The CDR3 here is CASRPDGATQYF. In DNA, the CDR3 is TGTGCCAGCAGGCCCGACGGGGCTACGCAGTATTTT.

The rearrangement uses TRBV6-4 and TRBJ2-5; TRBD1 matches 7 bases. J gave up 5 bases and V 7 bases, and 4 bases lay outside the gene matches. Germline V gene sequence: CDR1 MRHNA, CDR2 SNTAGT. The CDR3 length is 12 residues. The CDR3 DNA is TGTGCCAGCACGACAGGGAAGGAGACCCAGTACTTC. It translates to CASTTGKETQYF.

The rearrangement joins TRBV4-1 to TRBJ1-5; the match to TRBD1 covers 7 bases. Germline trimming cut 0 bases from V and 2 bases from J; bases unmatched to any gene: 1. This CDR3 is 15 amino acids long. CDR1 is MGHRA and CDR2 is YSYEKL in the germline V gene. The DNA of the CDR3 is TGCGCCAGCAGCCAAGATGGACAGGGCAATCAGCCCCAGCATTTT. As protein: CASSQDGQGNQPQHF.

This chain links TRBV9 with TRBJ2-3; 9 nucleotides match TRBD2. The ends lost 0 bases at V and 5 bases at J; junction bases unmatched: 1. Germline CDR1 SGDLS, CDR2 YYNGEE. This CDR3 has 14 amino acids. Here the CDR3 reads CASSVGGGEDTQYF. CDR3 nucleotides: TGTGCCAGCAGCGTAGGCGGGGGGGAAGATACGCAGTATTTT.

This sequence joins TRBV6-1 and TRBJ2-3, with no clear D. Germline V gene sequence: CDR1 MNHNS, CDR2 SASEGT. The CDR3 contains 13 residues. The V and J ends lost 4 bases and 2 bases respectively, with 7 bases between them. The CDR3 DNA reads as TGTGCCAGCAGTGTCGAATTCACAGATACGCAGTATTTT. Amino acid sequence: CASSVEFTDTQYF.

V gene TRBV19 combines with J gene TRBJ2-3; D remains unclear. V lost 1 base and J 1 base, leaving 12 bases between the germline ends. CDR1 is LNHDA, CDR2 SQIVND, per germline (reference sequence). The CDR3 covers 16 residues. The CDR3 DNA reads TGTGCCAGTAGTATAGGCGACCCTCCGCGCACAGATACGCAGTATTTT. The encoded protein is CASSIGDPPRTDTQYF. The full variable domain, with the rest looked up from reference TRBV19 and TRBJ2-3, is DGGITQSPKYLFRKEGQNVTLSCEQNLNHDAMYWYRQDPGQGLRLIYYSQIVNDFQKGDIAEGYSVSREKKESFPLTVTSAQKNPTAFYLCASSIGDPPRTDTQYFGPGTRLTVL.

The sample holds one count of this clone. The CDR3 loop is CASSRQSNQPQHF. The CDR3 nucleotides are TGTGCCAGCAGCCGACAGAGCAATCAGCCCCAGCATTTT. The chain joins TRBV7-9 to TRBJ1-5; weak D call: TRBD1 (5 bases). In germline, CDR1 is SEHNR, CDR2 FQNEAQ (reference sequence). The V end lost 5 bases, the J end lost 1 base, and 6 bases lay between the germline ends. The CDR3 is 13 residues long.

This clone was seen a handful of times. The sample has other DNA sequences that encode this CDR3 too. The V and J genes are TRBV9 and TRBJ2-1, with D possibly TRBD1 on 6 matching bases. Germline V CDR1 and CDR2: SGDLS, YYNGEE. The CDR3 has 14 amino acids. With 4 bases removed from V and 2 bases from J, the gap between germline ends came to 10 bases. CDR3 coding DNA: TGTGCCAGCAGCCCCCGGACAGCCTACAATGAGCAGTTCTTC. Amino acid sequence: CASSPRTAYNEQFF.

The J gene is TRBJ2-5, the V gene TRBV6-6; either TRBD1 or TRBD2 may supply D (5 bases each). CDR3 length: 15 amino acids. The ends were cut back, 6 bases at V and 0 bases at J, with 14 bases in the middle. From germline, CDR1 is MNHNY and CDR2 SVGAGI (reference sequence). The DNA for the CDR3 is TGTGCCAGCAGGCAAAGGGGAGCGTACCAAGAGACCCAGTACTTC. Residues: CASRQRGAYQETQYF.

This clone was observed a handful of times. The chain joins TRBV6-1 to TRBJ1-1; D is ambiguous. The germline gives CDR1 MNHNS, CDR2 SASEGT. Trimming removed 2 bases from V and 11 bases from J, with 15 bases in between. CDR3 length equals 13 residues. The CDR3 loop reads CASSEWEGLRAFF. DNA of the CDR3: TGTGCCAGCAGTGAATGGGAGGGTTTGAGGGCTTTCTTT.

This chain links TRBV6-6 with TRBJ1-1, with D perhaps matching TRBD1 (5 bases). The CDR3 is 13 residues long. The germline CDR1 and CDR2 sequences are MNHNY and SVGAGI (reference sequence). V was clipped by 2 bases and J by 6 bases, with 10 bases between them. The CDR3 DNA is TGTGCCAGCAGTTACCTCAGGGAGGCTGAAGCTTTCTTT. This sequence encodes CASSYLREAEAFF.

The rearrangement uses TRBV5-4 and TRBJ1-1, with D possibly being TRBD1 (6 bases). This CDR3 has 14 amino acids. V was clipped by 1 base and J by 6 bases, with 13 bases between them. Germline CDR1 SGHNT, CDR2 YYREEE (reference sequence). As DNA, the CDR3 is TGTGCCAGCAGCTTGCGTGAAAGGGGGGCTGAAGCTTTCTTT. Protein: CASSLRERGAEAFF.

The rearrangement links TRBV9 to TRBJ2-3; no definite D call. Trimming took off 2 bases at V and 5 bases at J, with 9 bases between the two ends. The CDR3 covers 13 residues. Germline-derived CDR1 and CDR2 are SGDLS and YYNGEE. The CDR3 is CASSVLAEDTQYF. For the CDR3, the DNA is TGTGCCAGCAGCGTGTTAGCAGAAGATACGCAGTATTTT.